What follows are 12 T cell receptor beta chains derived from one specimen sequenced in a study of OX40 agonist ivuxolimab in advanced cancers. Using immunoSEQ multiplex PCR, the repertoire was profiled, and TCRdb retains in-frame clones only, with some absent. The profile shows tens of thousands of clones, about nine tenths of them singletons. Sequences were derived from CD4+ or CD8+ T cells sorted from blood, sampled in a trial of the OX40 agonist ivuxolimab. The receptors derive from an adult with an advanced solid tumor such as melanoma, head and neck, liver or kidney cancer.

This clone was seen only once. The V gene is TRBV5-6, the J gene TRBJ2-7, with D uncertain. The V gene lost 4 bases and the J gene lost 10 bases, with 3 bases spanning the gap. This CDR3 region has 8 residues. Per the germline V gene, CDR1 is SGHDT and CDR2 is YYEEEE. The CDR3: CASSPQYF. As DNA, the CDR3 is TGTGCCAGCAGCCCCCAGTACTTC.

The chain links TRBV30 to TRBJ2-7; tentative D call: TRBD2 (5 bases). This CDR3 has 14 residues. Between the trimmed V and J ends, which lost 0 bases and 0 bases, there was a span of 9 bases. The germline V gene has CDR1 GTSNPN and CDR2 SVGIG (reference sequence). In DNA, the CDR3 is TGTGCCTGGAGTGTAGGACTGGACTCCTACGAGCAGTACTTC. It specifies CAWSVGLDSYEQYF.

This clone was seen just once. The chain employs TRBV28 and TRBJ1-5, with D tentatively TRBD1 (5 bases). V was cut by 2 bases and J by 2 bases, with 22 bases left in between. This CDR3 is built from 19 residues. Germline CDR1 and CDR2: MDHEN and SYDVKM. CDR3 in DNA: TGTGCCAGCAGTTTACTGTTTGGGACTGATGTGTACCGCAATCAGCCCCAGCATTTT. Residues: CASSLLFGTDVYRNQPQHF.

This clone was seen a single time. This sequence joins TRBV7-8 and TRBJ1-1; 8 bases agree with TRBD1. Germline trimming cut 1 base from V and 4 bases from J; bases unmatched to any gene: 5. The CDR3 has 15 amino acids. Looked up from germline, CDR1 is SGHVS and CDR2 is FQNEAQ. CDR3: CASSLGGQGSTEAFF. In DNA, the CDR3 is TGTGCCAGCAGCTTAGGTGGACAGGGTAGCACTGAAGCTTTCTTT.

J is TRBJ1-2 and V is TRBV2; maybe TRBD1 (5 bases). Germline CDR1 SNHLY, CDR2 FYNNEI. V lost 4 bases and J 4 bases, leaving 16 bases between the germline ends. The CDR3 runs to 15 residues. In nucleotides, the CDR3 is TGTGCCAGCAGTGGCACGGGACGGACGGGCTATGGCTACACCTTC. This translates into CASSGTGRTGYGYTF.

The chain links TRBV18 to TRBJ1-3; D may be TRBD1 (5 bases). The CDR3 loop spans 16 amino acids. The V end lost 6 bases, the J end lost 0 bases, and 15 bases lay between the germline ends. The germline gives CDR1 KGHSH, CDR2 LQKENI. This CDR3 is CASSPVTALSGNTIYF. In DNA, the CDR3 is TGTGCCAGCTCGCCCGTGACAGCTCTCTCTGGAAACACCATATATTTT.

The gene calls are TRBV10-3 and TRBJ1-1, with TRBD1 matching 7 bases. The CDR3 spans 16 residues. Germline trimming cut 3 bases from V and 6 bases from J; bases unmatched to any gene: 13. Germline V gene lookup returns CDR1 ENHRY and CDR2 SYGVKD. The CDR3 here is CAISEYPQGSGAEAFF. The DNA for the CDR3 is TGTGCCATCAGTGAATACCCACAGGGGAGCGGCGCTGAAGCTTTCTTT.

The chain joins TRBV5-6 to TRBJ2-1, with TRBD1 matching over 8 bases. Germline lookup yields CDR1 SGHDT and CDR2 YYEEEE. CDR3 length equals 14 residues. Trimming removed 4 bases from V and 5 bases from J; junction bases left unmatched: 5. The CDR3 DNA reads TGTGCCAGCAGCCCCAGGACAGGGAACAATGAGCAGTTCTTC. Its translation: CASSPRTGNNEQFF.

The chain is built from TRBV7-9 and TRBJ2-2; TRBD2 matches 11 bases. This CDR3 is 19 amino acids long. Looked up from germline, CDR1 is SEHNR and CDR2 is FQNEAQ (reference sequence). Unmatched junction bases numbered 12, after V lost 5 bases and J lost 1 base. CDR3 residues: CASSPVGTGTSGNTGELFF. The CDR3 DNA follows: TGTGCCAGCAGCCCCGTGGGAACCGGGACTAGCGGGAACACCGGGGAGCTGTTTTTT.

This rearrangement joins TRBV28 to TRBJ2-5; 8 positions match TRBD2. This CDR3 has 17 amino acids. Unmatched junction bases numbered 12, after V lost 3 bases and J lost 3 bases. CDR1 and CDR2 from the germline V gene are MDHEN and SYDVKM. The CDR3 DNA is TGTGCCAGCAGTTTCGTGGGTTATAGCGGGGAAGAAGAGACCCAGTACTTC. Translated, it gives CASSFVGYSGEEETQYF.

The chain joins TRBV4-1 to TRBJ2-1; tentatively, D is TRBD2 (5 bases). V lost 4 bases to trimming and J lost 15 bases, with 13 bases between them. The CDR3 is 11 residues long. Germline V lookup: CDR1 MGHRA, CDR2 YSYEKL. The CDR3 DNA sequence: TGCGCCAGCAGCCTGGACTCGAAAAGGTTCTTC. This sequence encodes CASSLDSKRFF.

V gene TRBV28 combines with J gene TRBJ1-5; unclear D gene. CDR3 length: 11 amino acids. Trimming removed 5 bases from V and 5 bases from J, with 4 bases in between. Germline CDR1 is MDHEN and CDR2 is SYDVKM. CDR3 sequence (DNA): TGTGCCAGCAGTCCCGATCAGCCCCAGCATTTT. Translated, it gives CASSPDQPQHF.